The rows below give T cell receptor beta chains drawn from one sample of a study of cytomegalovirus exposure and HLA in healthy donors. The protocol was immunoSEQ multiplex PCR, while the TCRdb copy is restricted to in-frame clones and leaves out a portion. The sample includes nearly 110,000 clones, roughly 72% of them seen just once. Sequences were obtained from PBMCs. These receptors all come from a man younger than 45 in good health and CMV-seronegative. CDR3s include the opening cysteine and the closing phenylalanine or tryptophan. The D gene is left open where the match is weak. Clone size is stated in some rows and not others, as once, few, many or a class when expanded.

V	D	J	size	CDR3	DNA
TRBV4-1	TRBD2	TRBJ2-4	-	CASSQENSGGAAAKNIQYF	TGCGCCAGCAGCCAAGAAAATAGCGGGGGGGCCGCGGCCAAAAACATTCAGTACTTC
TRBV7-6	-	TRBJ1-1	few	CASSLDRTEAFF	TGTGCCAGCAGCTTAGACCGGACTGAAGCTTTCTTT
TRBV27	TRBD1	TRBJ1-5	-	CASSPLRVRGSNQPQHF	TGTGCCAGCAGTCCCCTCAGGGTCAGGGGGTCCAATCAGCCCCAGCATTTT
TRBV6-1	TRBD2	TRBJ2-1	few	CASSEVSSGSFNEQFF	TGTGCCAGCAGTGAGGTGTCCAGCGGGAGTTTCAATGAGCAGTTCTTC
TRBV4-1	TRBD2	TRBJ2-1	-	CASSRPTASGGGQFF	TGCGCCAGCAGCCGCCCAACGGCTAGCGGGGGGGGGCAGTTCTTC
TRBV2	TRBD1	TRBJ1-6	few	CASRMTGGSPLHF	TGTGCCAGCAGAATGACAGGGGGATCACCCCTCCACTTT
TRBV7-9	TRBD1	TRBJ2-1	-	CASSSTGGGEQFF	TGTGCCAGCAGCTCTACAGGGGGCGGAGAGCAGTTCTTC
TRBV18	-	TRBJ2-5	-	CASSPPLDAGETQYF	TGTGCCAGCTCACCTCCTTTGGACGCGGGAGAGACCCAGTACTTC
TRBV27	-	TRBJ2-3	-	CASSPNTDTQYF	TGTGCCAGCAGTCCCAACACAGATACGCAGTATTTT
TRBV7-2	-	TRBJ1-3	-	CASSLVGSYAGNTIYF	TGTGCCAGCAGCTTAGTGGGGAGCTACGCTGGAAACACCATATATTTT
TRBV5-5	-	TRBJ1-1	-	CASSLTQGIATEAFF	TGTGCCAGCAGCTTGACGCAGGGTATCGCCACTGAAGCTTTCTTT
TRBV19	TRBD1	TRBJ2-7	-	CASSDGATGKNYEQYF	TGTGCCAGTAGCGACGGGGCGACAGGGAAAAACTACGAGCAGTACTTC
TRBV25-1	-	TRBJ2-3	-	CASSEGAPTDTQYF	TGTGCCAGCAGTGAGGGCGCCCCGACAGATACGCAGTATTTT
TRBV28	-	TRBJ2-5	-	CASTPGRVETQYF	TGTGCCAGCACCCCGGGCAGGGTGGAGACCCAGTACTTC
TRBV28	TRBD1	TRBJ2-7	-	CASIPGTGTYEQYF	TGTGCCAGCATCCCCGGGACAGGGACCTACGAGCAGTACTTC
TRBV18	-	TRBJ1-2	-	CASSPTGTREYGYTF	TGTGCCAGCTCACCGACCGGGACAAGGGAGTATGGCTACACCTTC
TRBV18	TRBD2	TRBJ2-3	-	CASSPRLAGVGDTQYF	TGTGCCAGCTCACCTAGGCTAGCGGGAGTTGGAGATACGCAGTATTTT
TRBV7-9	-	TRBJ2-7	-	CASSFGSPYEQYF	TGTGCCAGCAGCTTTGGCAGTCCGTACGAGCAGTACTTC
TRBV18	TRBD1	TRBJ2-5	once	CASSQGARWETQYF	TGTGCCAGCTCACAGGGGGCGCGTTGGGAGACCCAGTACTTC
TRBV27	-	TRBJ2-2	once	CASTLWGREPIGELFF	TGTGCCAGCACCCTCTGGGGGCGGGAGCCTATCGGGGAGCTGTTTTTT
TRBV13	-	TRBJ1-1	-	CASSAYRVSISEAFF	TGTGCCAGCAGCGCATACAGGGTCTCGATTTCTGAAGCTTTCTTT
TRBV5-1	TRBD1	TRBJ2-2	-	CASSPWTGVGTGELFF	TGCGCCAGCAGCCCCTGGACAGGGGTGGGCACCGGGGAGCTGTTTTTT
TRBV19	-	TRBJ2-3	-	CASSIDPRWPNSQYF	TGTGCCAGTAGTATAGACCCGAGGTGGCCGAATTCTCAGTATTTT
TRBV29-1	TRBD2	TRBJ2-1	once	CSVGLAGVYNEQFF	TGCAGCGTTGGACTAGCGGGAGTGTACAATGAGCAGTTCTTC
TRBV6-6	-	TRBJ1-4	-	CASSPRANEKLFF	TGTGCCAGCAGTCCCCGGGCTAATGAAAAACTGTTTTTT
TRBV27	-	TRBJ1-2	few	CASSPGLIYGYTF	TGTGCCAGCAGTCCTGGACTAATCTATGGCTACACCTTC
TRBV5-6	-	TRBJ2-3	once	CASSLAGSGTDTQYF	TGTGCCAGCAGCTTGGCGGGATCCGGCACAGATACGCAGTATTTT
TRBV30	-	TRBJ2-2	few	CAWSFKGPTGELFF	TGTGCCTGGAGTTTCAAGGGGCCCACCGGGGAGCTGTTTTTT
TRBV4-1	TRBD2	TRBJ2-5	-	CASSRSGRDLETQYF	TGCGCCAGCAGCAGGTCGGGGAGGGACCTAGAGACCCAGTACTTC
TRBV27	TRBD1	TRBJ1-6	-	CATLRGPGSPLHF	TGTGCCACCCTCAGGGGGCCGGGTTCACCCCTCCACTTT
TRBV5-1	-	TRBJ1-1	-	CASSPRGQYTEAFF	TGCGCCAGCAGCCCCAGGGGCCAGTACACTGAAGCTTTCTTT
TRBV11-2	TRBD2	TRBJ2-7	-	CASSSGLATYEQYF	TGTGCCAGCAGCTCGGGACTAGCGACCTACGAGCAGTACTTC
TRBV9	TRBD1	TRBJ1-2	-	CASNRQGVQGYTF	TGTGCCAGCAATCGACAGGGGGTACAGGGCTACACCTTC
TRBV7-9	TRBD1	TRBJ1-2	-	CASSLGTGMSKGYTF	TGTGCCAGCAGCTTAGGGACAGGGATGTCAAAAGGCTACACCTTC
TRBV29-1	-	TRBJ1-1	-	CSVYRSGGPEAFF	TGCAGCGTCTACCGCTCGGGTGGTCCTGAAGCTTTCTTT
TRBV5-1	TRBD2	TRBJ2-3	-	CASSPSGIIMDTQYF	TGCGCCAGCAGCCCGAGCGGGATCATCATGGATACGCAGTATTTT
TRBV2	-	TRBJ2-5	-	CASSESQGGTQYF	TGTGCCAGCAGTGAAAGTCAGGGTGGGACCCAGTACTTC
TRBV6-1	TRBD2	TRBJ2-7	-	CASSGPSWGVAGAYEQYF	TGTGCCAGCAGTGGCCCCTCCTGGGGGGTAGCGGGGGCCTACGAGCAGTACTTC
TRBV20-1	TRBD1	TRBJ1-2	-	CSADRGRGYTF	TGCAGTGCTGACAGGGGCAGGGGCTACACCTTC
TRBV25-1	-	TRBJ1-5	-	CASSESSRGGNQPQHF	TGTGCCAGCAGTGAAAGCAGCAGGGGTGGCAATCAGCCCCAGCATTTT
TRBV7-6	TRBD2	TRBJ2-1	few	CASSSLAVPSNEQFF	TGTGCCAGCAGCTCTCTAGCGGTCCCCTCCAATGAGCAGTTCTTC
TRBV6-1	TRBD2	TRBJ2-3	many	CASSETSGGADTQYF	TGTGCCAGCAGTGAGACTAGCGGGGGGGCAGATACGCAGTATTTT
TRBV20-1	-	TRBJ2-7	-	CSATGSYEQYF	TGCAGTGCCACAGGGTCCTACGAGCAGTACTTC
TRBV5-6	-	TRBJ1-5	few	CASSLAGGRNQPQHF	TGTGCCAGCAGCTTGGCAGGAGGGCGCAATCAGCCCCAGCATTTT
TRBV7-8	-	TRBJ2-7	few	CASSLSSMPLSPEQYF	TGTGCCAGCAGCTTATCCAGTATGCCTCTGTCCCCCGAGCAGTACTTC